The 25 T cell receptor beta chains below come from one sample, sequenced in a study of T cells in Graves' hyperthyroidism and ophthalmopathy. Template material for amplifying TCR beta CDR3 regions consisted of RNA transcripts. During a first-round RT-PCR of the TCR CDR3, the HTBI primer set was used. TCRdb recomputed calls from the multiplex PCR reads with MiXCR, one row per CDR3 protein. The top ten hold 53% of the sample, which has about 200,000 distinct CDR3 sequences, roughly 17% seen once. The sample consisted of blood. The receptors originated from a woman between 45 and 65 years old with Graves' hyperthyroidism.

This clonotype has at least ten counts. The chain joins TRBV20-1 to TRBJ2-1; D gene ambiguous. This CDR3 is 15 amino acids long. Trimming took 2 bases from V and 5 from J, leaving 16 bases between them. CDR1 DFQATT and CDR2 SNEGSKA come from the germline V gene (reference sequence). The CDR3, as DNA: TGCAGTGCTAGACCGATTACGCCTGGGGACAATGAGCAGTTCTTC. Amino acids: CSARPITPGDNEQFF.

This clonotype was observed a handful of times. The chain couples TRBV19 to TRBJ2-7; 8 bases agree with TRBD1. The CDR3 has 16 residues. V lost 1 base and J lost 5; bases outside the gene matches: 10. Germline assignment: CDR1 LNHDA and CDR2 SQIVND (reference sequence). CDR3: CASSIVRQGIQHEQYF. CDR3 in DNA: TGTGCCAGTAGTATAGTGAGACAGGGGATACAGCACGAGCAGTACTTC. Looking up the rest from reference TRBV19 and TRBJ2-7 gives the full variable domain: DGGITQSPKYLFRKEGQNVTLSCEQNLNHDAMYWYRQDPGQGLRLIYYSQIVNDFQKGDIAEGYSVSREKKESFPLTVTSAQKNPTAFYLCASSIVRQGIQHEQYFGPGTRLTVT.

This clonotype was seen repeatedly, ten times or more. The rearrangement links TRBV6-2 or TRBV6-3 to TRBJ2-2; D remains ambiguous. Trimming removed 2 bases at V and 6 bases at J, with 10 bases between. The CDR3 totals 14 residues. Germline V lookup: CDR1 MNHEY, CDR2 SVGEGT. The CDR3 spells CASSYLDRPGELFF. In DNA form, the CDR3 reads TGTGCCAGCAGTTACCTCGACCGTCCCGGGGAGCTGTTTTTT.

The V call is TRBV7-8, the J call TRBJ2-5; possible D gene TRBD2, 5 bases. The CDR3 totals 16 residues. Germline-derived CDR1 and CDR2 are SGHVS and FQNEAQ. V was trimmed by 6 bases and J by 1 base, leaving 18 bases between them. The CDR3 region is CASRSNGVGGQETQYF. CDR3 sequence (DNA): TGTGCCAGCAGATCAAACGGGGTAGGCGGCCAAGAGACCCAGTACTTC.

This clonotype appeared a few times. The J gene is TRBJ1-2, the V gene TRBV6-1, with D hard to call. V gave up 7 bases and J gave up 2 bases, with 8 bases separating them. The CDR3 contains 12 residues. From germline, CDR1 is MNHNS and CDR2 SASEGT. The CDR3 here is CASMTRNYGYTF. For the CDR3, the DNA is TGTGCCAGCATGACACGCAACTATGGCTACACCTTC.

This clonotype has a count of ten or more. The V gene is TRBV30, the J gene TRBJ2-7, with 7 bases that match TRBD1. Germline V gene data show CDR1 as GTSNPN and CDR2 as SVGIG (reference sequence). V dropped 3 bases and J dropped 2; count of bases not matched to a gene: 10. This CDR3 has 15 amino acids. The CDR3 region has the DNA TGTGCCTGGAGCCGAGGACAGGTTTGGACCTACGAGCAGTACTTC. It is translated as CAWSRGQVWTYEQYF.

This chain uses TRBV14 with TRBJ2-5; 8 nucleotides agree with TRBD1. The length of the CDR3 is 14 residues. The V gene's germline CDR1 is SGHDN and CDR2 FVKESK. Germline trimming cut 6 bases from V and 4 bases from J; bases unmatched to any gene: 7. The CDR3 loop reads CASRLTGGRETQYF. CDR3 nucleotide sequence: TGTGCCAGCAGACTTACAGGGGGAAGAGAGACCCAGTACTTC.

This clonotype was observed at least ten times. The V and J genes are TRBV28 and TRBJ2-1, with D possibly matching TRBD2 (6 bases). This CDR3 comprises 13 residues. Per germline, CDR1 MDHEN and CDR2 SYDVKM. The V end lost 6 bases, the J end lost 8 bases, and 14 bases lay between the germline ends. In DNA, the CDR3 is TGTGCCAGCAGCTCGATAGGAGGGGATGAGCAGTTCTTC. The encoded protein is CASSSIGGDEQFF.

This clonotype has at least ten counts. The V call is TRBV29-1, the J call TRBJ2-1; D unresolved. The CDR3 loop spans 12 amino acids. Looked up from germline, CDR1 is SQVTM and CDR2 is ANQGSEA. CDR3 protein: CTVDPDYNEQFF. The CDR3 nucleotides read TGCACCGTGGACCCGGACTACAATGAGCAGTTCTTC.

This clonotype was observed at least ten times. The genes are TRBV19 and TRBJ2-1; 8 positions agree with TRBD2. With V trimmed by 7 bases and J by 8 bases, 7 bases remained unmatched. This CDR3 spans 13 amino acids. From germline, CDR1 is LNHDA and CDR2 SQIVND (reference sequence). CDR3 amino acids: CASNSGSFDEQFF. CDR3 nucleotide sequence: TGTGCCAGTAACAGCGGGAGCTTTGATGAGCAGTTCTTC. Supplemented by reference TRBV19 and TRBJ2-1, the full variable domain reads DGGITQSPKYLFRKEGQNVTLSCEQNLNHDAMYWYRQDPGQGLRLIYYSQIVNDFQKGDIAEGYSVSREKKESFPLTVTSAQKNPTAFYLCASNSGSFDEQFFGPGTRLTVL.

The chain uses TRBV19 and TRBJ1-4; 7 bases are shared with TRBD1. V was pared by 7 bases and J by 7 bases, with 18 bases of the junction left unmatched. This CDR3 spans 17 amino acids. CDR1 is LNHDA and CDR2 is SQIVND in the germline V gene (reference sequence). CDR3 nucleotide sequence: TGTGCCAGTATGGGGAACACCCCAGGGGGTGTTCGTGAAAAACTGTTTTTT. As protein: CASMGNTPGGVREKLFF.

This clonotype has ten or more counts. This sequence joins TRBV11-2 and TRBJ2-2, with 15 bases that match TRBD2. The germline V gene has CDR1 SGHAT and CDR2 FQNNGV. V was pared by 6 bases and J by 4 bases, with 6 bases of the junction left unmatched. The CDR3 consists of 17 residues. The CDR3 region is CASRSGLAGGSTGELFF. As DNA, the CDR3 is TGTGCCAGCAGAAGCGGACTAGCGGGAGGGTCCACCGGGGAGCTGTTTTTT. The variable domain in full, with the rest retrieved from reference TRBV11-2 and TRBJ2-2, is EAGVAQSPRYKIIEKRQSVAFWCNPISGHATLYWYQQILGQGPKLLIQFQNNGVVDDSQLPKDRFSAERLKGVDSTLKIQPAKLEDSAVYLCASRSGLAGGSTGELFFGEGSRLTVL.

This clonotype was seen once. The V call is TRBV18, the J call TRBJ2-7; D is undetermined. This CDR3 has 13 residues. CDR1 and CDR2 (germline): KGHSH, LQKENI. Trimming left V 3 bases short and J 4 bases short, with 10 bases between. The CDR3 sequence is CASSPGSEYEQYF. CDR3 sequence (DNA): TGTGCCAGCTCACCGGGATCCGAATACGAGCAGTACTTC.

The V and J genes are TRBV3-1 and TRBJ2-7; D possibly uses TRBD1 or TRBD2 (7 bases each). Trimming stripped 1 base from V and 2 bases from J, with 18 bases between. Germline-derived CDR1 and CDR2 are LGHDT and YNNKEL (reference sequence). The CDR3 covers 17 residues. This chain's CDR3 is CASSQVSRAGQTYEQYF. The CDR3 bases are TGTGCCAGCAGCCAAGTTTCCAGAGCGGGACAGACCTACGAGCAGTACTTC.

The CDR3 loop is CASSQGRSPGNTIYF. DNA for the CDR3: TGTGCCAGCAGCCAAGGACGTAGCCCTGGAAACACCATATATTTT. This rearrangement joins TRBV3-1 to TRBJ1-3; D gene ambiguous. Germline V gene lookup returns CDR1 LGHDT and CDR2 YNNKEL (reference sequence). The V gene lost 1 base and the J gene lost 2 bases, with 9 bases spanning the gap. The CDR3 sequence is 15 residues long.

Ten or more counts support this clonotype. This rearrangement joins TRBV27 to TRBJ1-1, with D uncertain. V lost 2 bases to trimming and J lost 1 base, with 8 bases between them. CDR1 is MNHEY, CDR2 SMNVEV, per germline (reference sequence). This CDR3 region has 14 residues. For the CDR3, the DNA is TGTGCCAGCAGTTTAGTATTTAGGAACACTGAAGCTTTCTTT. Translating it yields CASSLVFRNTEAFF.

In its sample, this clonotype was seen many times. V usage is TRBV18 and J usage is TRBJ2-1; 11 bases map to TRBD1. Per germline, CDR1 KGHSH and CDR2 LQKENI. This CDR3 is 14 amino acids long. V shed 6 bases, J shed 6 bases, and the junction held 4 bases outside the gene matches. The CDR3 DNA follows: TGTGCCAGCTCCCTGGGACAGGGGGTCAATGAGCAGTTCTTC. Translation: CASSLGQGVNEQFF.

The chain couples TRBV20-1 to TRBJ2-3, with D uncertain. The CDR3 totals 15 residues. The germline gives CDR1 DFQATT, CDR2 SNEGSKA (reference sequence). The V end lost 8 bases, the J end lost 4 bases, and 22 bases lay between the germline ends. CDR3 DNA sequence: TGCAGTCCCTCAATTGTCTCCATTCGTTCAGATACGCAGTATTTT. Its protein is CSPSIVSIRSDTQYF.

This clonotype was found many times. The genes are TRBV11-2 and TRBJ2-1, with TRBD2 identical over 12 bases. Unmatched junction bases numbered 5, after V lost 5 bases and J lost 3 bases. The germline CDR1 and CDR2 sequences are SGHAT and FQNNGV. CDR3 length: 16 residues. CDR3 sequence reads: CASSTGLAGNYNEQFF. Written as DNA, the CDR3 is TGTGCCAGCAGCACCGGACTAGCGGGAAACTACAATGAGCAGTTCTTC.

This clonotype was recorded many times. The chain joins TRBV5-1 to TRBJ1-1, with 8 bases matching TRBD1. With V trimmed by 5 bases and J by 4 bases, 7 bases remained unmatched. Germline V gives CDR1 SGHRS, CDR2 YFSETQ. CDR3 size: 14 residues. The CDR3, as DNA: TGCGCCAGCAGGACAGGGGTCGAGGGCACTGAAGCTTTCTTT. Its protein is CASRTGVEGTEAFF.

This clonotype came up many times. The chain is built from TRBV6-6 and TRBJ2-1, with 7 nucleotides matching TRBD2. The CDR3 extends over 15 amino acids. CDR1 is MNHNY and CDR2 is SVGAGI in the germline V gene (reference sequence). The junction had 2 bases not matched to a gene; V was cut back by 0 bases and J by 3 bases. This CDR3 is CASSYSGTNYNEQFF. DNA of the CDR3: TGTGCCAGCAGTTACTCCGGGACTAACTACAATGAGCAGTTCTTC.

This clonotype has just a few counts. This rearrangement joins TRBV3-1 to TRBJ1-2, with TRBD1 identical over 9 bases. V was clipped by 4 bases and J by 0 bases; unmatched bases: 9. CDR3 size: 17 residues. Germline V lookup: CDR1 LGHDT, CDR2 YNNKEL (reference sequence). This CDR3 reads CASSRRDRVRSNYGYTF. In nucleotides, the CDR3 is TGTGCCAGCAGCCGCCGGGACAGGGTTCGATCTAACTATGGCTACACCTTC.

CDR3 amino acids: CASSPNLGKNTEAFF. The CDR3 nucleotides read TGTGCCAGCTCACCAAATCTGGGGAAGAACACTGAAGCTTTCTTT. The chain is built from TRBV18 and TRBJ1-1; no firm D call. CDR3 size: 15 residues. Trimming pared 2 bases from V and 1 base from J, leaving 11 bases between. The germline CDR1 and CDR2 sequences are KGHSH and LQKENI.

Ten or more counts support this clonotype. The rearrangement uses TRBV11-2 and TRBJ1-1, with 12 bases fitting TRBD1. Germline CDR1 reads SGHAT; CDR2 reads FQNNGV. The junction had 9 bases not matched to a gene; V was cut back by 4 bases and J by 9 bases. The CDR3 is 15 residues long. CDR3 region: CASSSLGQGARKAFF. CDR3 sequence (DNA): TGTGCCAGCAGCTCTCTGGGACAGGGGGCTCGGAAAGCTTTCTTT. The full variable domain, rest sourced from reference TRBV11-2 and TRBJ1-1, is EAGVAQSPRYKIIEKRQSVAFWCNPISGHATLYWYQQILGQGPKLLIQFQNNGVVDDSQLPKDRFSAERLKGVDSTLKIQPAKLEDSAVYLCASSSLGQGARKAFFGQGTRLTVV.

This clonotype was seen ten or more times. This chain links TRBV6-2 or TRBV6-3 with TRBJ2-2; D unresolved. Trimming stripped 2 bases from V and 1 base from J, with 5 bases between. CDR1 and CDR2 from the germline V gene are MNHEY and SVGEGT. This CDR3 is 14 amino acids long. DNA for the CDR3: TGTGCCAGCAGTTACGGCAGGAACACCGGGGAGCTGTTTTTT. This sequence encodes CASSYGRNTGELFF.